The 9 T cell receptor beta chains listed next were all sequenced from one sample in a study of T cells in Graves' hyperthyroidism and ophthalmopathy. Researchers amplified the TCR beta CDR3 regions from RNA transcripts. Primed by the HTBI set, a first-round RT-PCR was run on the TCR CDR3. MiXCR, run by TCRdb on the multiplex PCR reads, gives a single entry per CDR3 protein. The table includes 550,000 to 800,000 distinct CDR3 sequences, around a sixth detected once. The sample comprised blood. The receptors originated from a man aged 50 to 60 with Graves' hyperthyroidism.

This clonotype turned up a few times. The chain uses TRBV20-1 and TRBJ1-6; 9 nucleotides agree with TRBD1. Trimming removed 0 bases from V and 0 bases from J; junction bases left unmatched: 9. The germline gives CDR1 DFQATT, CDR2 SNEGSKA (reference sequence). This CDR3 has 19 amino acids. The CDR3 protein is CSARDRKDRGLSYNSPLHF. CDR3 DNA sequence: TGCAGTGCTAGAGATAGGAAGGACAGGGGACTCTCCTATAATTCACCCCTCCACTTT.

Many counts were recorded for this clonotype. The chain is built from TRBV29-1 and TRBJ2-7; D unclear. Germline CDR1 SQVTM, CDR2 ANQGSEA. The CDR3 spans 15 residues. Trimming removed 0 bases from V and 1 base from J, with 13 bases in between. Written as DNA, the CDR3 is TGCAGCGTTGAAGAACGAGGAAGGCAGTCCTACGAGCAGTACTTC. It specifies CSVEERGRQSYEQYF.

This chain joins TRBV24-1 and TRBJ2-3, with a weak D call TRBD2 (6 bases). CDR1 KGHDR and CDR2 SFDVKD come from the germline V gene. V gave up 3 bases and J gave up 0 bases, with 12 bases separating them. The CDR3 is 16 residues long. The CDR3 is CATSDPGTRSTDTQYF. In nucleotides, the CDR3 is TGTGCCACCAGTGATCCAGGGACTCGGAGCACAGATACGCAGTATTTT.

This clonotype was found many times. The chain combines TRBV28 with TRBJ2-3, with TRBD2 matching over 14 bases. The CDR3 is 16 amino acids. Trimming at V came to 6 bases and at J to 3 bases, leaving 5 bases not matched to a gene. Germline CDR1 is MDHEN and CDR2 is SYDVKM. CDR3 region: CASSPTSGRDTDTQYF. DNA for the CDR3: TGTGCCAGCAGCCCGACTAGCGGGAGGGATACAGATACGCAGTATTTT.

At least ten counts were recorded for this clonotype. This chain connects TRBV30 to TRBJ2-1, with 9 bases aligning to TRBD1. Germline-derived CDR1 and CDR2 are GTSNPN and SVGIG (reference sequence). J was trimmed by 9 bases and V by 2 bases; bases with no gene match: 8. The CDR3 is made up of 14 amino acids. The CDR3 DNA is TGTGCCTGGAGTCCAGGGACAGGGAAGGGTGAGCAGTTCTTC. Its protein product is CAWSPGTGKGEQFF.

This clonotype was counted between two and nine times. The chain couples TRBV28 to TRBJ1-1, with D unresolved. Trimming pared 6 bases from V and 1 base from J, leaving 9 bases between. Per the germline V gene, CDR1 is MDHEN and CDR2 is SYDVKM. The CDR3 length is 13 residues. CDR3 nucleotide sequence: TGTGCCAGCAGGGCCTCACAGAACACTGAAGCTTTCTTT. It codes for CASRASQNTEAFF.

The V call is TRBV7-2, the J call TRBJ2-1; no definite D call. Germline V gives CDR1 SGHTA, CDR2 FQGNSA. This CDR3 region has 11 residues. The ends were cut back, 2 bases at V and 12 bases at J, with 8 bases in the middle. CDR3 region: CASSLSMVQFF. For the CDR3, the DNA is TGTGCCAGCAGCTTATCGATGGTGCAGTTCTTC.

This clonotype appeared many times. For the CDR3, the DNA is TGTGCCAGCATCCGAGACACCCCCTCGAACACCGGGGAGCTGTTTTTT. Translating it yields CASIRDTPSNTGELFF. The chain has TRBV2 and TRBJ2-2, with D hard to call. Germline assignment: CDR1 SNHLY and CDR2 FYNNEI. The V end was cut by 7 bases, the J end by 0 bases, with 15 bases between. This CDR3 has 16 amino acids.

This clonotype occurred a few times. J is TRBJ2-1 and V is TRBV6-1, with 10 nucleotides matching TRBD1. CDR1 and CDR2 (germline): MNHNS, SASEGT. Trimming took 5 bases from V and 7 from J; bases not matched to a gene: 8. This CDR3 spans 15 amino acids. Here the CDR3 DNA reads TGTGCCAGCAGTTCCCCCGGGACAGGGGAAAATGAGCAGTTCTTC. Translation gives CASSSPGTGENEQFF.